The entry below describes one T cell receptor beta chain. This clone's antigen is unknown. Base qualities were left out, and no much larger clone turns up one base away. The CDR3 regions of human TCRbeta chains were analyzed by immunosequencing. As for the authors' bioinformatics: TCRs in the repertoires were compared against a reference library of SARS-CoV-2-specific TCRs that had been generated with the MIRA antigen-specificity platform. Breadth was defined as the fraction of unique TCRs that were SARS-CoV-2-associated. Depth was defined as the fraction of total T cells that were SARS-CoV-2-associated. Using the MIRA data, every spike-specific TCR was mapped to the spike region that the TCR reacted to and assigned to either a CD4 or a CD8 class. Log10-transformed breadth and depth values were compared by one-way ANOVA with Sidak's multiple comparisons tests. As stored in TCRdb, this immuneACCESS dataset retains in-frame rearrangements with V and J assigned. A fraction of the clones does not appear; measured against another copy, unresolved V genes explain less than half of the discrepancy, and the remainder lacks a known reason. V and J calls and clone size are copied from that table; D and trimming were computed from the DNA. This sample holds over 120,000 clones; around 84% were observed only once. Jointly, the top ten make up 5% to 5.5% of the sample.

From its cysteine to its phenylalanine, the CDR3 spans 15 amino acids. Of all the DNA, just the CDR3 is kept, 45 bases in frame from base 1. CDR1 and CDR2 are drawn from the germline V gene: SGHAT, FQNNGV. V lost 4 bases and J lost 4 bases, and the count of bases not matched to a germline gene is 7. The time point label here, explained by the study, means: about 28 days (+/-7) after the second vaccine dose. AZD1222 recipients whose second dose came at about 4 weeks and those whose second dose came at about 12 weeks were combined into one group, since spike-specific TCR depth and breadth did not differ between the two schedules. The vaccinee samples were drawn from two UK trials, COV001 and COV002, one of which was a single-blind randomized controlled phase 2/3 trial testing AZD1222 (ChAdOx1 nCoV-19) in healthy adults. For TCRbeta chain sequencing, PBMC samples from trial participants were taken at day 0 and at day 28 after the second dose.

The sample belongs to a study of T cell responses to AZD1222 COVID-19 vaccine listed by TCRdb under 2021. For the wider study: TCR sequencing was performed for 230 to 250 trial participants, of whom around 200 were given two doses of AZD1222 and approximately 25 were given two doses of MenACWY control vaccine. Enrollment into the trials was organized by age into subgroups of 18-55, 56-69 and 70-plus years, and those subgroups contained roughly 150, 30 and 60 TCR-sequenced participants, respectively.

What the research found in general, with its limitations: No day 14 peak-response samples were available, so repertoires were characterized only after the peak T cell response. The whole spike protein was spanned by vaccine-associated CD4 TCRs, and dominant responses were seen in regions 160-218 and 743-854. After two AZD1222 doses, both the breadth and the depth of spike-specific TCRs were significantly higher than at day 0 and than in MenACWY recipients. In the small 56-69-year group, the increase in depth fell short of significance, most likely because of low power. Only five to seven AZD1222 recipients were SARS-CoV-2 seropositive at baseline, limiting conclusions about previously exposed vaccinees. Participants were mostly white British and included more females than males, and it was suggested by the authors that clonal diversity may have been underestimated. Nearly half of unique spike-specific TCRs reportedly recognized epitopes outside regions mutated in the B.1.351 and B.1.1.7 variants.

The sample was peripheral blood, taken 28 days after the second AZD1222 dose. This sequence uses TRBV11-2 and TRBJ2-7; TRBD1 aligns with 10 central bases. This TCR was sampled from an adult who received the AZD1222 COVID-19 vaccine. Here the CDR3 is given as CASSSPRTGGYEQYF. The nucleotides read TGTGCCAGCAGCTCCCCGCGGACAGGGGGTTACGAGCAGTACTTC.